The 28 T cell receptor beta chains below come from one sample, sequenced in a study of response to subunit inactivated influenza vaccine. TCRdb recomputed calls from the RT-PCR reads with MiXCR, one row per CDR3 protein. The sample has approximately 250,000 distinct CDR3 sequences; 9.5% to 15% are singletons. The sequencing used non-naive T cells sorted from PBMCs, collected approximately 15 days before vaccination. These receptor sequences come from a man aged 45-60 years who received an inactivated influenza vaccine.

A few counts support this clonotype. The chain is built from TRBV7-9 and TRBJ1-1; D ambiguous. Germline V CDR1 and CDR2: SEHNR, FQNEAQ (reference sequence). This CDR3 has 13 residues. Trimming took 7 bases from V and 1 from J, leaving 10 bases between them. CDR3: CASNLDGNTEAFF. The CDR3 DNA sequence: TGTGCCAGCAATTTGGACGGGAACACTGAAGCTTTCTTT.

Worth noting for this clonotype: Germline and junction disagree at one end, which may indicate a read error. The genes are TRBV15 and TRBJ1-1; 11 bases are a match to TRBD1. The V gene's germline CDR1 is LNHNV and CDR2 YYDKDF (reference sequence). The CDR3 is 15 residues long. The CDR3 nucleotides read TGTGCCGCCAGCAGGGGACAGGGGGTCTCATCTGAAGCTTTCTTT. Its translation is CAASRGQGVSSEAFF. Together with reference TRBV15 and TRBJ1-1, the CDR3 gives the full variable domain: DAMVIQNPRYQVTQFGKPVTLSCSQTLNHNVMYWYQQKSSQAPKLLFHYYDKDFNNEADTPDNFQSRRPNTSFCFLDIRSPGLGDTAMYLCAASRGQGVSSEAFFGQGTRLTVV.

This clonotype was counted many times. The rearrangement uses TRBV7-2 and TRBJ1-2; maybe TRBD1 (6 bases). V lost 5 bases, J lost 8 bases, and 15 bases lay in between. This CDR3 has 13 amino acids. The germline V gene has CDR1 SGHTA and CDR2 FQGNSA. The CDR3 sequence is CASSATGNGGYTF. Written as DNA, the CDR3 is TGTGCCAGCAGCGCCACAGGGAATGGAGGCTACACCTTC. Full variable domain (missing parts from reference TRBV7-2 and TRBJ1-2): GAGVSQSPSNKVTEKGKDVELRCDPISGHTALYWYRQSLGQGLEFLIYFQGNSAPDKSGLPSDRFSAERTGGSVSTLTIQRTQQEDSAVYLCASSATGNGGYTFGSGTRLTVV.

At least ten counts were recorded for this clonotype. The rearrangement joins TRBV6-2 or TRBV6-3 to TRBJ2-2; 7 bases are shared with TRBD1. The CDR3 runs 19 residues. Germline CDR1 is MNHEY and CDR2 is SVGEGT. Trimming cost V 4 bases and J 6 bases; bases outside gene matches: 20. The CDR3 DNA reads TGTGCCAGCAGTTCAAGATCAACCCCGGGACAGCATGTAGCCGGGGAGCTGTTTTTT. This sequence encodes CASSSRSTPGQHVAGELFF.

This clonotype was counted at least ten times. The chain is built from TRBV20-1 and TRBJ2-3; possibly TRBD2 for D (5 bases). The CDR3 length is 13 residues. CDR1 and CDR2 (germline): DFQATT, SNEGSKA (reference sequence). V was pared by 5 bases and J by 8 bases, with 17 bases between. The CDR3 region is CSAPAQLAGTQYF. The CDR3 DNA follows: TGCAGTGCTCCCGCCCAACTGGCGGGTACGCAGTATTTT.

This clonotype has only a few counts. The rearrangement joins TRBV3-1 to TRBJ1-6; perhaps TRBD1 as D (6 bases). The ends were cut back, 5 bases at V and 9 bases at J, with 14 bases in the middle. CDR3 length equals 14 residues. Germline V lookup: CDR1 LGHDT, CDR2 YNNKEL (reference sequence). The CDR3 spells CASSSRQAGSPLHF. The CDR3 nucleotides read TGTGCCAGCAGCTCCCGACAGGCAGGTTCACCCCTCCACTTT.

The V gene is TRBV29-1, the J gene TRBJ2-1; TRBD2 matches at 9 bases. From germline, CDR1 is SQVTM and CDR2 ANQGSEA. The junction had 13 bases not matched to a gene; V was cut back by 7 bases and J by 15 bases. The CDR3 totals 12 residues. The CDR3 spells CSALREGQLSFF. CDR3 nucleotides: TGCAGCGCTCTGCGGGAGGGCCAATTATCGTTCTTC.

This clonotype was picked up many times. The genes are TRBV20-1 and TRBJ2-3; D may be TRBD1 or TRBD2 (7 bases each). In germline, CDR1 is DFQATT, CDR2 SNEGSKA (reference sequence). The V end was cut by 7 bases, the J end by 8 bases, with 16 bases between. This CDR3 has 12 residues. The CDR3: CSGRGGQVTQYF. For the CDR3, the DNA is TGCAGTGGCAGGGGGGGGCAAGTTACGCAGTATTTT.

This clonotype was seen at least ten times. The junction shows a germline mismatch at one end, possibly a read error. CDR3 protein: CASSLETGANVLTF. DNA of the CDR3: TGTGCCAGCAGCTTAGAAACTGGGGCCAACGTCCTGACTTTC. The V and J genes are TRBV5-1 and TRBJ2-6; D remains ambiguous. Looked up from germline, CDR1 is SGHRS and CDR2 is YFSETQ. The CDR3 has 14 residues.

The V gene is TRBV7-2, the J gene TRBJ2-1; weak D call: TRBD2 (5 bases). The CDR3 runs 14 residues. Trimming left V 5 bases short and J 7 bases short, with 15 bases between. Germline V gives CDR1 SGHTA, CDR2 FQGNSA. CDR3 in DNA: TGTGCCAGCAGCGAGGGTACCTTTGGGAATGAGCAGTTCTTC. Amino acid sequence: CASSEGTFGNEQFF.

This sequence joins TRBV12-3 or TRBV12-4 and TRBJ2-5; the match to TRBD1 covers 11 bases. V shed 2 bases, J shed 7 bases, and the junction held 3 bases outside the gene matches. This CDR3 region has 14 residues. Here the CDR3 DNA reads TGTGCCAGCAGTTTAACCGGGACAGGGGGGACCCAGTACTTC. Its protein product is CASSLTGTGGTQYF.

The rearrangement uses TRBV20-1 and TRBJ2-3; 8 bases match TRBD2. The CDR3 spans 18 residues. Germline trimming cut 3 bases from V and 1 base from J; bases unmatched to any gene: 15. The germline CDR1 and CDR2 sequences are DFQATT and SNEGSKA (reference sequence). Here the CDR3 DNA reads TGCAGTGCTAGTAGGTGGATCGCAAGCGGGAGACGCACAGATACGCAGTATTTT. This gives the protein CSASRWIASGRRTDTQYF.

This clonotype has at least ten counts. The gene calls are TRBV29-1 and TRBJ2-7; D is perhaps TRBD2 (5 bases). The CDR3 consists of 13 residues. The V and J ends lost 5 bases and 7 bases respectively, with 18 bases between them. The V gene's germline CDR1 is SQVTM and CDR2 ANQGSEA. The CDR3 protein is CSVRPGTKREQYF. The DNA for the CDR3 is TGCAGCGTTCGACCGGGAACCAAGAGGGAGCAGTACTTC.

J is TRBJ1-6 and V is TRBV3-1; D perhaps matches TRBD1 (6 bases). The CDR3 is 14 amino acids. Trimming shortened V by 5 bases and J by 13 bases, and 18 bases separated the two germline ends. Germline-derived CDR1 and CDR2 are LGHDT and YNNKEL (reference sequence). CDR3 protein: CASSARDTSTPLHF. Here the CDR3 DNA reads TGTGCCAGCAGCGCCCGGGACACGAGTACCCCCCTCCACTTT. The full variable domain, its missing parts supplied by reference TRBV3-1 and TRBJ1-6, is DTAVSQTPKYLVTQMGNDKSIKCEQNLGHDTMYWYKQDSKKFLKIMFSYNNKELIINETVPNRFSPKSPDKAHLNLHINSLELGDSAVYFCASSARDTSTPLHFGNGTRLTVT.

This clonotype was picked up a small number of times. The CDR3 nucleotides are TGCAGTGCTAGAGGGAATAGACTGCTGAACACTGAAGCTTTCTTT. Translated: CSARGNRLLNTEAFF. The rearrangement joins TRBV20-1 to TRBJ1-1; D is undetermined. Germline CDR1 and CDR2: DFQATT and SNEGSKA (reference sequence). The CDR3 sequence is 15 residues long. V was pared by 1 base and J by 0 bases, with 12 bases between.

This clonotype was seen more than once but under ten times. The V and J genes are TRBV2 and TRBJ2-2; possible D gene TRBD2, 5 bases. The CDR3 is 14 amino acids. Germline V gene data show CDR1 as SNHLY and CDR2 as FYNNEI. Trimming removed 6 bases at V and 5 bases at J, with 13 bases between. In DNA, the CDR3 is TGTGCCAGCAGGATGATTGGGAGAACCGGGGAGCTGTTTTTT. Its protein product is CASRMIGRTGELFF.

CDR3 residues: CASSRGQGSEKLFF. Written as DNA, the CDR3 is TGCGCCAGCAGCCGGGGACAGGGGTCTGAAAAACTGTTTTTT. The V gene is TRBV4-3, the J gene TRBJ1-4, with 10 nucleotides matching TRBD1. Germline V lookup: CDR1 LGHNA, CDR2 YSLEER. The CDR3 length is 14 residues. V lost 4 bases, J lost 7 bases, and 3 bases stayed unmatched.

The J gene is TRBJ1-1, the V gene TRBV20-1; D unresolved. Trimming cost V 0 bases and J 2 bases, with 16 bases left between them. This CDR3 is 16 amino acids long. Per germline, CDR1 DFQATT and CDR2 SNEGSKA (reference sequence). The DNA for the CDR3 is TGCAGTGCTAGAGATCCCCGGCCAGGCACAAACACTGAAGCTTTCTTT. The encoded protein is CSARDPRPGTNTEAFF.

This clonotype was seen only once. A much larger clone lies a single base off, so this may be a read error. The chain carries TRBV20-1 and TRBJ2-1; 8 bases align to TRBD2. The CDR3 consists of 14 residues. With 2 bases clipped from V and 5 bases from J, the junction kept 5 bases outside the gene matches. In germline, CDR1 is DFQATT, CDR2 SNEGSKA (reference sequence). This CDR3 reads CSARWLAGDNEQFF. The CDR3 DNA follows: TGCAGTGCTAGATGGCTAGCGGGCGACAATGAGCAGTTCTTC.

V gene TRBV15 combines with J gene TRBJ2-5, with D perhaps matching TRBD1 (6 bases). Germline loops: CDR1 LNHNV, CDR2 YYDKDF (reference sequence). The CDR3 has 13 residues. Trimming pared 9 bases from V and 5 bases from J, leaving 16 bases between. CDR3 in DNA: TGTGCCACTTTCTCCGGGACAACGGAGACCCAGTACTTC. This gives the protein CATFSGTTETQYF.

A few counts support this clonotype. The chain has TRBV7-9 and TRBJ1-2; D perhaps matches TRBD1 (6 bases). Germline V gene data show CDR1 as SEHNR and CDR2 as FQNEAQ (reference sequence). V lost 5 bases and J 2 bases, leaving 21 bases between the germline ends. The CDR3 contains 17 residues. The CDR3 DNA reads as TGTGCCAGCAGCCGTCTATTGACAGGACAAGTAAACTATGGCTACACCTTC. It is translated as CASSRLLTGQVNYGYTF.

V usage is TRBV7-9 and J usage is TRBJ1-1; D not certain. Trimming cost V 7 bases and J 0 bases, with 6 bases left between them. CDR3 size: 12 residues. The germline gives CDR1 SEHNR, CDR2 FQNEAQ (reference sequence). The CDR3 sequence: CASTVMNTEAFF. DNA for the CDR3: TGTGCCAGCACCGTGATGAACACTGAAGCTTTCTTT. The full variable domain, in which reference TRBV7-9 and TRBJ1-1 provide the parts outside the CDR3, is DTGVSQNPRHKITKRGQNVTFRCDPISEHNRLYWYRQTLGQGPEFLTYFQNEAQLEKSRLLSDRFSAERPKGSFSTLEIQRTEQGDSAMYLCASTVMNTEAFFGQGTRLTVV.

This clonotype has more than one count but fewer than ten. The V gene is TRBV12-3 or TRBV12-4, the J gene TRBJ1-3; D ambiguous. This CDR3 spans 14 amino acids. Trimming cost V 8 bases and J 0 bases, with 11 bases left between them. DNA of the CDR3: TGTGCCAGCGGCCGGAGGAGCTCTGGAAACACCATATATTTT. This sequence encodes CASGRRSSGNTIYF.

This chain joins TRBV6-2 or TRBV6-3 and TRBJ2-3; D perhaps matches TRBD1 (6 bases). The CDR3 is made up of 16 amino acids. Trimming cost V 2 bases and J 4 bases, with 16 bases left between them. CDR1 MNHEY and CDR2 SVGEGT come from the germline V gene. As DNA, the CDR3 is TGTGCCAGCAGTTACCCACAAGACAGGTTCTCAGATACGCAGTATTTT. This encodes CASSYPQDRFSDTQYF.

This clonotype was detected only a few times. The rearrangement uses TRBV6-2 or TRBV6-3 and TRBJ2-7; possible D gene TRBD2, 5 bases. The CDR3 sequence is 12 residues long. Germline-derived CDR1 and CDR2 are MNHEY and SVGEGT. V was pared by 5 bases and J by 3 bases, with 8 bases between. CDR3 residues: CASSQAVYEQYF. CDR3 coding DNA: TGTGCCAGCAGTCAAGCGGTCTACGAGCAGTACTTC.

CDR3 nucleotides: TGTGCCAGCAGCTTGCCCGGACTAGCGGGAGATTCAGAGACCCAGTACTTC. Translation gives CASSLPGLAGDSETQYF. V is TRBV5-6 and J is TRBJ2-5; TRBD2 matches at 13 bases. Trimming took 1 base from V and 4 from J; bases not matched to a gene: 7. The CDR3 length is 17 residues. Germline loops: CDR1 SGHDT, CDR2 YYEEEE.

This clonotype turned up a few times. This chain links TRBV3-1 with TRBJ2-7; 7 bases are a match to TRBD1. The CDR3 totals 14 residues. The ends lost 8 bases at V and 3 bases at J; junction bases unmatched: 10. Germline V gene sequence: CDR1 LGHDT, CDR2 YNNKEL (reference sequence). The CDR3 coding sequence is TGTGCCAGCTCGCTTAGTAGGGACAGCTACGAGCAGTACTTC. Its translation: CASSLSRDSYEQYF.

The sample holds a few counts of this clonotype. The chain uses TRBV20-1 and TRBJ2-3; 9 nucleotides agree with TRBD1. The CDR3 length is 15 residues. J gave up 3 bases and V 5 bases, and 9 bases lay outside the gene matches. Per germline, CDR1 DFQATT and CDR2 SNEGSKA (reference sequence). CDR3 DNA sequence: TGCAGTGCTCCCGGACAGGGGAGGACGACAGATACGCAGTATTTT. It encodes CSAPGQGRTTDTQYF.